This T cell receptor (beta chain) was recovered during a study of T cell responses to AZD1222 COVID-19 vaccine. Note on this clone: Its antigen remains unidentified.

Trimming took 2 bases from V and 2 from J; bases not matched to a gene: 10. The germline V gene encodes CDR1 MDHEN and CDR2 SYDVKM. There are 19 residues in the CDR3. Overall study results and limits: Without day 14 samples, only post-peak T cell repertoires were studied. Only a handful of AZD1222 recipients, roughly 6 in all, had baseline seropositivity. In a largely white British group with more females than males, clonal diversity was possibly underestimated. Reports indicate that nearly half of spike-specific TCRs are directed at unmutated variant regions.

Sequenced by immunoSEQ multiplex PCR; TCRdb stores in-frame clones only, minus some. The data hold around 120,000 clones, with around 94% observed a single time. This sequence originates from an adult who received the AZD1222 COVID-19 vaccine. Sequenced material: peripheral blood, taken 28 days after the second AZD1222 dose. The chain has TRBV28 and TRBJ2-6; TRBD1 matches 9 bases. The CDR3 loop is CASSLSARDRDAGANVLTF. As DNA, the CDR3 is TGTGCCAGCAGTTTAAGCGCCCGGGACAGGGATGCTGGGGCCAACGTCCTGACTTTC. Variable domain in full (rest from reference TRBV28 and TRBJ2-6): DVKVTQSSRYLVKRTGEKVFLECVQDMDHENMFWYRQDPGLGLRLIYFSYDVKMKEKGDIPEGYSVSREKKERFSLILESASTNQTSMYLCASSLSARDRDAGANVLTFGAGSRLTVL.